The present T cell receptor (beta chain) was sequenced within a study of graft-versus-host responses after intestinal transplantation (dated by TCRdb to the early 2020s). About the full investigation: The transplants that recipients received were multivisceral, liver-intestinal, or isolated intestinal. After intestinal transplantation, graft-versus-host and host-versus-graft alloreactive T cell clones in the graft, circulation and bone marrow were tracked using bulk TCR-beta CDR3 sequencing. Anti-thymocyte globulin induction was given to all recipients, followed by maintenance tacrolimus and steroids for 2 to 3 years. A peak of at least 4% donor T cells among recipient peripheral blood mononuclear cells was the definition used for donor T cell macrochimerism. Samples from a few later patients were sequenced in-house on an Illumina MiSeq with MiXCR processing rather than by the commercial service. Of the roughly 24 intestinal transplant recipients enrolled in the cohort, one of whom was a retransplant, a few patients without pretransplant specimens were excluded. To identify alloreactive clones, pre-transplant mixed lymphocyte reaction products were sequenced and compared with unstimulated pre-transplant donor and recipient T cells. Beyond this particular receptor, the publication reports: High GvH to HvG T cell clonal ratios were observed in the allografts of patients with donor T cell macrochimerism. Early after transplant, peak levels of circulating GvH clones were found to be associated with declines in HvG clones. Conclusions were limited by the relatively low number and heterogeneity of intestinal transplant patients. GvH clones turned up in recipient bone marrow, with some appearing earlier in ileal mucosa or blood, a pattern consistent with an intestinal mucosal origin.

CDR1 and CDR2 were assigned from the germline V gene as SGHRS and YFSETQ. V loses 0 bases of germline sequence and J loses 5 bases, and the interval between the two ends is 6 bases. Counted from cysteine to phenylalanine, this CDR3 has 14 amino acids. Only the CDR3 DNA stays, 42 bases, in frame from base 1. The sample's time point label is to be understood as: cells obtained before transplantation from donor or recipient. CD3+CD4+ and CD3+CD8+ populations were FACS-sorted from unstimulated pre-transplant donor and recipient cells taken from spleen or lymph nodes. The method behind the library was the immunoSEQ multiplex PCR assay. In most patients, genomic DNA was isolated using the Qiagen DNeasy Blood and Tissue Kit and sent frozen to Adaptive Biotechnologies for TCR sequencing. High-throughput TCR-beta CDR3 sequencing of genomic DNA from most patients was performed by Adaptive Biotechnologies. For the original study's pipeline: Adaptive's ImmunoSEQ software supplied the TCR sequencing data for 15 to 20 patients, while MiXCR and VDJtools were used to process a few other patients. To correct CD4 versus CD8 sorting errors, sequences present in both subsets at a frequency ratio below 5:1 were removed. CDR3 nucleotide sequences shared by donor and recipient were removed because the origin of these sequences could not be assigned. Alloreactive clones required at least 2-fold expansion over unstimulated cells and minimum CFSE-low frequency of 0.002% (template counts) or 0.001% (read counts). Clones detected in sequenced pre-transplant spleen, lymph node, or MLR CFSE-low populations of the donor or recipient were defined as mappable. The cumulative frequency of alloreactive clones was calculated as a percentage of all sequences, weighted by copy number. In its TCRdb copy, this immuneACCESS table keeps in-frame sequences only and misses some clones. Where compared with another copy, unresolved V genes explain less than half of these, and the others have no known cause. For V, J and clone size, that table is used; D and trimming come from the DNA. Across this sample there are 140,000 or so clones, with roughly 91% seen only once. The ten largest clones represent 0.19% of the sample.

Notes on this clone: Its antigen is still unknown. No base quality information exists; no much larger clone differs at one position.

The specimen comprised unstimulated CD4+ T cells sorted from spleen or lymph node cells, sampled before intestinal transplant. Rearrangement joined TRBV5-1 to TRBJ1-6; the D gene remains uncertain. This clonotype was obtained from a human donor who received an intestinal transplant. The DNA sequence reads TGCGCCAGCAGCTTGGAACTTGATAATTCACCCCTCCACTTT. This codes for CASSLELDNSPLHF. The CDR3 plus the reference TRBV5-1 and TRBJ1-6 genes for the other parts give the full variable domain: KAGVTQTPRYLIKTRGQQVTLSCSPISGHRSVSWYQQTPGQGLQFLFEYFSETQRNKGNFPGRFSGRQFSNSRSEMNVSTLELGDSALYLCASSLELDNSPLHFGNGTRLTVT.